The T cell receptor (beta chain) described here comes from a study of CD8 T cells in ankylosing spondylitis. This CDR3 is 21 amino acids long. V shed 2 bases and J 0 bases; nucleotides not matched to a gene: 18. From germline, CDR1 is SNHLY and CDR2 FYNNEI. In TCRdb, the 5' RACE reads were re-called with MiXCR into one record per CDR3 protein. The sample lists 250,000 to 350,000 distinct CDR3 sequences, 20% occurring once. Regarding the study as a whole: Disease-linked clones were found to be CD8+ and relatively rare in peripheral blood. Seemingly distinctive of ankylosing spondylitis blood was a TCR beta motif formed by eight highly homologous variants.

Details on this clonotype: Antigen: not known.

Material for sequencing was blood, either unsorted or a sorted T cell fraction (not recorded which). The receptor was isolated from a male donor with ankylosing spondylitis or in good health (not recorded which). V usage is TRBV2 and J usage is TRBJ2-1; 8 positions agree with TRBD2. CDR3 region: CASSERPPTSVLTSSYNEQFF. The DNA for the CDR3 is TGTGCCAGCAGTGAACGACCCCCGACTAGCGTTCTTACTAGCTCCTACAATGAGCAGTTCTTC.